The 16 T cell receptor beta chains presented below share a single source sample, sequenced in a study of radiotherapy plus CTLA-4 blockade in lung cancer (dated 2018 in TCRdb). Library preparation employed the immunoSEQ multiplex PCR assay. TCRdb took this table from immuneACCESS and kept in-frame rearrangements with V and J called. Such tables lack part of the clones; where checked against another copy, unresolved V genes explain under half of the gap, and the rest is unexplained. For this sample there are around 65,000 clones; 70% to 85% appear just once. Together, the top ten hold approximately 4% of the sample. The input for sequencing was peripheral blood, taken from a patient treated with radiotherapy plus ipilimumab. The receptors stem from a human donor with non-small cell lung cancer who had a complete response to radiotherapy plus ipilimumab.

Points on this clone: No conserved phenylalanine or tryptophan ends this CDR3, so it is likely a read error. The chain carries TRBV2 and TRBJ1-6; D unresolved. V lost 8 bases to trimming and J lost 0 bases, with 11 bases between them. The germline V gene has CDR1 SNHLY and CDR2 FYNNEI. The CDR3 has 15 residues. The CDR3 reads CASCVQSSYNSPLHL. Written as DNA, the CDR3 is TGTGCCAGCTGCGTACAGAGCTCCTATAATTCACCCCTCCACCTT.

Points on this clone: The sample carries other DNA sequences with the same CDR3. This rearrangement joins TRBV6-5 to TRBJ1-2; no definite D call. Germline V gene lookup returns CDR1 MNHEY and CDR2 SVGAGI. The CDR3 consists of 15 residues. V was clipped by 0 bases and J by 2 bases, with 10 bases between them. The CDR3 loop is CASSYSSGGNYGYTF. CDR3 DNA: TGTGCCAGCAGTTACTCTTCAGGAGGAAACTATGGCTACACCTTC.

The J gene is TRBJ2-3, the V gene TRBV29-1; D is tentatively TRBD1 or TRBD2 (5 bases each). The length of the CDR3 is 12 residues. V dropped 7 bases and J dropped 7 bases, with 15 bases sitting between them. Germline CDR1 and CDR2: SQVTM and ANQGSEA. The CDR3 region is CSDGTPSNTQYF. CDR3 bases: TGCAGCGACGGGACCCCTTCAAATACGCAGTATTTT.

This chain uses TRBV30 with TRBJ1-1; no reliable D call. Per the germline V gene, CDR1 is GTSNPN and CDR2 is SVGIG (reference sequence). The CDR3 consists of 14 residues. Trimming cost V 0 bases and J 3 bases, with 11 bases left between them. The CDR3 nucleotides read TGTGCCTGGAGTGTTGGAGACAAGTACACTGAAGCTTTCTTT. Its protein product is CAWSVGDKYTEAFF. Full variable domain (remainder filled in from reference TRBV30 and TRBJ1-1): SQTIHQWPATLVQPVGSPLSLECTVEGTSNPNLYWYRQAAGRGLQLLFYSVGIGQISSEVPQNLSASRPQDRQFILSSKKLLLSDSGFYLCAWSVGDKYTEAFFGQGTRLTVV.

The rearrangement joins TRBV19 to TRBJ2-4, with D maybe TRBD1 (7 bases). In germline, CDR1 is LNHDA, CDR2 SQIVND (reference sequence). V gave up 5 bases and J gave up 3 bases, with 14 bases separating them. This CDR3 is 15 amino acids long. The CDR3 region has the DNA TGTGCCAGTAGTCCTCAGGGGGGAGGCAAAAACATTCAGTACTTC. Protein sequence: CASSPQGGGKNIQYF.

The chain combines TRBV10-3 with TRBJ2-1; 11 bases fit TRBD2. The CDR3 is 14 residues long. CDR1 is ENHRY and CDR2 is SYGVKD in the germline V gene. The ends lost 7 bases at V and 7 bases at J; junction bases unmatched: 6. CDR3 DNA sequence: TGTGCCATCATGCCGGGACTAGCGGAAAATGAGCAGTTCTTC. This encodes CAIMPGLAENEQFF.

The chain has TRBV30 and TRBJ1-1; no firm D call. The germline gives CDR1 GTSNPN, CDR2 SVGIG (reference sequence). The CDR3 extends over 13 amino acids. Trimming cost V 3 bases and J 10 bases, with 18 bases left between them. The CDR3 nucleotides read TGTGCCTGGAGCGCTATCGAATGGTGGGGAGCTTTCTTT. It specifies CAWSAIEWWGAFF.

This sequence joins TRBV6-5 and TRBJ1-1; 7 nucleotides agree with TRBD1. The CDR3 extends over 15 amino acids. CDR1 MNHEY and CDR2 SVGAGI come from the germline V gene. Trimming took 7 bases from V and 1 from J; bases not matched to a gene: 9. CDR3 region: CASTEERGPNTEAFF. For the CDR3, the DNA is TGTGCCAGCACTGAGGAGAGGGGGCCGAACACTGAAGCTTTCTTT.

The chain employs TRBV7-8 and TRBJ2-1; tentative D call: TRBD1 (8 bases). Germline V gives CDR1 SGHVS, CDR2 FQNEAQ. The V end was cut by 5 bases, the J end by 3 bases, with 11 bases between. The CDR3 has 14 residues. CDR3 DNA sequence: TGTGCCAGCAGCAACAGGGGGGGCTACAATGAGCAGTTCTTC. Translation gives CASSNRGGYNEQFF.

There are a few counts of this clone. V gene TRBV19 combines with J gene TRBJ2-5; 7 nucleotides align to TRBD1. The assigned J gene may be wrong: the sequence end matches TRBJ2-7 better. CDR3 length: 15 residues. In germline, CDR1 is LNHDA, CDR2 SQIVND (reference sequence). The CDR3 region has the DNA TGTGCCAGTAGTCCCCCGGGGACAGTTTCCTACGAGCAGTACTTC. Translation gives CASSPPGTVSYEQYF.

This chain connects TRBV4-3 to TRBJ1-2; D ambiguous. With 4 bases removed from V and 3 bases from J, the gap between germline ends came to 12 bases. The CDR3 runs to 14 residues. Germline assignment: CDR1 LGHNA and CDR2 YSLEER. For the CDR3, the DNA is TGCGCCAGCAGCCCGTCTAAGACATACTATGGCTACACCTTC. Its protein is CASSPSKTYYGYTF.

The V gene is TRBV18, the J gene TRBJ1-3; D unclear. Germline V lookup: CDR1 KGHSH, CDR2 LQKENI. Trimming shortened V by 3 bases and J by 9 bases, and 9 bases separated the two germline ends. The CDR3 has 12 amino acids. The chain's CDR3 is CASSPDRATIYF. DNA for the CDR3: TGTGCCAGCTCACCCGATCGGGCCACCATATATTTT. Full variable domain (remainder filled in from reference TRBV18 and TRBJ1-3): NAGVMQNPRHLVRRRGQEARLRCSPMKGHSHVYWYRQLPEEGLKFMVYLQKENIIDESGMPKERFSAEFPKEGPSILRIQQVVRGDSAAYFCASSPDRATIYFGEGSWLTVV.

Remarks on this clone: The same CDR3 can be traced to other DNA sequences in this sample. CDR3 sequence: CASSVLQGTNTGELFF. The CDR3 DNA is TGTGCCAGCAGTGTTCTACAGGGTACGAACACCGGGGAGCTGTTTTTT. The chain couples TRBV27 to TRBJ2-2, with a possible D match to TRBD1 (6 bases). V was cut by 5 bases and J by 0 bases, with 13 bases left in between. The CDR3 sequence is 16 residues long. Germline V gives CDR1 MNHEY, CDR2 SMNVEV (reference sequence).

CDR3 loop: CASFGTDSYGYTF. The DNA of the CDR3 is TGCGCCAGCTTCGGGACAGATTCCTATGGCTACACCTTC. The V call is TRBV5-1, the J call TRBJ1-2; 7 bases are a match to TRBD1. The CDR3 is 13 residues long. The J segment lost 4 bases and the V segment lost 7 bases, leaving 7 bases of the junction unmatched. Germline CDR1 and CDR2: SGHRS and YFSETQ.

In DNA, the CDR3 is TGTGCCAGCAGCTTAGAGCCCCCCCAACAGGGGGTAATTCAGTACTTC. This gives the protein CASSLEPPQQGVIQYF. This rearrangement joins TRBV11-2 to TRBJ2-4; 8 nucleotides agree with TRBD1. The junction had 11 bases not matched to a gene; V was cut back by 0 bases and J by 10 bases. This CDR3 region has 16 residues. Germline loops: CDR1 SGHAT, CDR2 FQNNGV.

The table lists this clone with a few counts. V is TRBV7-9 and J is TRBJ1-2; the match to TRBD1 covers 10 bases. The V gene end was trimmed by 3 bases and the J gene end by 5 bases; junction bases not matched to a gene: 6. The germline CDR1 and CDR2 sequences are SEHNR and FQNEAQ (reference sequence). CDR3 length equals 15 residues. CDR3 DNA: TGTGCCAGCAGCTTCCCGGGACAGGGGATATATGGCTACACCTTC. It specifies CASSFPGQGIYGYTF.